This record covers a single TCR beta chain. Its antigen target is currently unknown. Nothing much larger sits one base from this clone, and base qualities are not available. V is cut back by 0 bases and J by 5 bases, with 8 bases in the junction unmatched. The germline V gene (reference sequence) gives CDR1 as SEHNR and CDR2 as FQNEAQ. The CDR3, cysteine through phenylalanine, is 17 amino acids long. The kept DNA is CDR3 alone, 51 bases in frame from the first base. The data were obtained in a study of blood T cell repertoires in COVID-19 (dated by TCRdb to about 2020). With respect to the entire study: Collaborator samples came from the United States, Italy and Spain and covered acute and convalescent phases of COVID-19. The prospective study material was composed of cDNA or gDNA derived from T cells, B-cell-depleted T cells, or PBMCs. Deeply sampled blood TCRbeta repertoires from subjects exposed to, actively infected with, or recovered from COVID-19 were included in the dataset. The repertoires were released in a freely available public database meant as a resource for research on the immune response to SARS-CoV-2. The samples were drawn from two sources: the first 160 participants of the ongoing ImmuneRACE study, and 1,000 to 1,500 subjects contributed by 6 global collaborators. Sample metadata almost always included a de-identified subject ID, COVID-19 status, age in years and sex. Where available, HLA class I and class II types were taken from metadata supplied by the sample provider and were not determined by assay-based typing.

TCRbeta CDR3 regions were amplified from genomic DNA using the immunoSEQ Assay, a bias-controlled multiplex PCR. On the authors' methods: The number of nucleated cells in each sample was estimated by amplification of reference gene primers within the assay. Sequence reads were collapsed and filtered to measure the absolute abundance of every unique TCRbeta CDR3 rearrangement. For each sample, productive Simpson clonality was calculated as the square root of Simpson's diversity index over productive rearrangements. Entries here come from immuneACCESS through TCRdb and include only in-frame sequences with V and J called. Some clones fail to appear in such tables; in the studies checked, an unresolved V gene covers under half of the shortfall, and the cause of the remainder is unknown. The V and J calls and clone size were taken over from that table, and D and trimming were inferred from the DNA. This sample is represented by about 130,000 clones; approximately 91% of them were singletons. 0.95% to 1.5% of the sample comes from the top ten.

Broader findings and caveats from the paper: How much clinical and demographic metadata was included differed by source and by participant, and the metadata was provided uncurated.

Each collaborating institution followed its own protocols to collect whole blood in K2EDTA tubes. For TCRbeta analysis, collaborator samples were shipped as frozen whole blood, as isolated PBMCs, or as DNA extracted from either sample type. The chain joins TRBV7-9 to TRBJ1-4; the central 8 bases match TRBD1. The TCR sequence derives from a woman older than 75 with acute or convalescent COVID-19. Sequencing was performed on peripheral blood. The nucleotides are TGTGCCAGCAGCTTAGCGCTCCTGACAGGGGAGAATGAAAAACTGTTTTTT. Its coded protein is CASSLALLTGENEKLFF.